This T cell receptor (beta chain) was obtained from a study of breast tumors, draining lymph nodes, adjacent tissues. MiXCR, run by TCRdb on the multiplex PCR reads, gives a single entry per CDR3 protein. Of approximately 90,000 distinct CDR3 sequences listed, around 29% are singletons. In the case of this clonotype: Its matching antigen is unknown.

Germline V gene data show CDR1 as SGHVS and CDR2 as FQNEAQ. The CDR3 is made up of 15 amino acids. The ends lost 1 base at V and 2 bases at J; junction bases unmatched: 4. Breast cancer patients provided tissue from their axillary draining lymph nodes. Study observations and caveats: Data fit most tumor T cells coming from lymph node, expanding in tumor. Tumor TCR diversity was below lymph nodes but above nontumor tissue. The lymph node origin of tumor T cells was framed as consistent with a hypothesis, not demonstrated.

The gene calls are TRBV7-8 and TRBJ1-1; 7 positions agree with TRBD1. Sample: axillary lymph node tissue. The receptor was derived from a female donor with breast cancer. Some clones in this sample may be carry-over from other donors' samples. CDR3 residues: CASSLDRGINTEAFF. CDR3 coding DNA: TGTGCCAGCAGCTTAGACAGGGGAATCAACACTGAAGCTTTCTTT.